One sample yielded the 14 T cell receptor beta chains listed below, sequenced in a study of blood T cell repertoires in COVID-19. Here immunoSEQ multiplex PCR was the method, and the copy in TCRdb shows in-frame clones only, minus some. The table has more than 200,000 clones, about 80% seen once; the top ten hold about 9.6%. The specimen was peripheral blood. All receptors derive from a man older than 75 with acute or convalescent COVID-19.

This clone was observed a few times. V and J are TRBV18 and TRBJ1-1; 8 nucleotides agree with TRBD1. The CDR3 has 16 residues. V dropped 3 bases and J dropped 0; count of bases not matched to a gene: 6. Germline loops: CDR1 KGHSH, CDR2 LQKENI. In DNA, the CDR3 is TGTGCCAGCTCACCTTCAGGGGGCCGTCTGAACACTGAAGCTTTCTTT. Its protein product is CASSPSGGRLNTEAFF.

V gene TRBV5-1 combines with J gene TRBJ2-7, with no clear D. Trimming left V 0 bases short and J 7 bases short, with 5 bases between. Looked up from germline, CDR1 is SGHRS and CDR2 is YFSETQ. This CDR3 spans 11 amino acids. Here the CDR3 reads CASSLGIEQYF. CDR3 nucleotides: TGCGCCAGCAGCTTGGGTATAGAGCAGTACTTC.

The CDR3 region is CASSLTSGVYSYNEQFF. The CDR3 DNA follows: TGTGCCAGCAGCCTGACTAGCGGGGTCTACTCCTACAATGAGCAGTTCTTC. This rearrangement joins TRBV7-9 to TRBJ2-1; 11 bases map to TRBD2. This CDR3 region has 17 residues. CDR1 and CDR2 from the germline V gene are SEHNR and FQNEAQ (reference sequence). The J segment lost 0 bases and the V segment lost 5 bases, leaving 6 bases of the junction unmatched.

The chain is built from TRBV28 and TRBJ1-6, with 8 bases fitting TRBD1. Germline CDR1 reads MDHEN; CDR2 reads SYDVKM. V lost 6 bases and J lost 6; bases outside the gene matches: 4. CDR3 length: 14 amino acids. This CDR3 is CASSTGGTNSPLHF. Here the CDR3 DNA reads TGTGCCAGCAGCACAGGGGGGACTAATTCACCCCTCCACTTT.

This chain connects TRBV7-9 to TRBJ2-7; possibly TRBD2 for D (5 bases). The CDR3 totals 19 residues. Germline-derived CDR1 and CDR2 are SEHNR and FQNEAQ (reference sequence). V was clipped by 5 bases and J by 0 bases, with 26 bases between them. The CDR3 bases are TGTGCCAGCAGCCCCCCCTCGGGGAACCCACCGGGCAGCTCCTACGAGCAGTACTTC. Protein sequence: CASSPPSGNPPGSSYEQYF.

This clone was found a few times. J is TRBJ2-5 and V is TRBV21-1; TRBD1, the table's D call, was not compared with the DNA. TRBV21-1 counts as a pseudogene. This CDR3 has 15 residues. Here the CDR3 DNA reads TGTGCCAGCACCCTGGACAGTCCTAACCAAGAGACCCAGTACTTC. Residues: CASTLDSPNQETQYF.

The chain couples TRBV28 to TRBJ1-5; possibly TRBD1 for D (5 bases). The CDR3 contains 17 residues. Trimming shortened V by 6 bases and J by 2 bases, and 20 bases separated the two germline ends. Germline V CDR1 and CDR2: MDHEN, SYDVKM. CDR3 in amino acids: CASSHPRELIGNQPQHF. For the CDR3, the DNA is TGTGCCAGCAGCCATCCCAGGGAACTCATCGGCAATCAGCCCCAGCATTTT.

V usage is TRBV5-6 and J usage is TRBJ2-3; perhaps TRBD2 as D (6 bases). Looked up from germline, CDR1 is SGHDT and CDR2 is YYEEEE. The CDR3 spans 15 residues. Trimming cost V 3 bases and J 2 bases, with 13 bases left between them. CDR3 sequence (DNA): TGTGCCAGCAGCTCGCCGGGACTCCTCACAGATACGCAGTATTTT. Encoded protein: CASSSPGLLTDTQYF.

The chain combines TRBV7-9 with TRBJ2-3, with TRBD2 identical over 12 bases. The V gene's germline CDR1 is SEHNR and CDR2 FQNEAQ (reference sequence). J lost 3 bases, V lost 8 bases, and 9 bases had no gene match. The CDR3 extends over 16 amino acids. The CDR3 DNA sequence: TGTGCCAGCTGTCGACCCGGGACTAGCGGGACAGATACGCAGTATTTT. This codes for CASCRPGTSGTDTQYF.

The chain joins TRBV28 to TRBJ2-6; 11 bases align to TRBD1. Germline CDR1 is MDHEN and CDR2 is SYDVKM. The trim removed 11 bases at V and 4 bases at J, leaving 7 bases unmatched. This CDR3 is 15 amino acids long. CDR3: CAGGQGASGANVLTF. The CDR3, as DNA: TGTGCCGGTGGACAGGGGGCGAGCGGGGCCAACGTCCTGACTTTC.

This clone appeared a single time. This chain uses TRBV4-1 with TRBJ1-6, with TRBD1 identical over 11 bases. The CDR3 totals 15 residues. Germline CDR1 reads MGHRA; CDR2 reads YSYEKL. Trimming took 0 bases from V and 13 from J; bases not matched to a gene: 5. CDR3 sequence (DNA): TGCGCCAGCAGCCAAGAGGACAGGGGGCTTTCGCCCCTCCACTTT. It translates to CASSQEDRGLSPLHF.

The genes are TRBV4-1 and TRBJ2-7, with 7 bases lining up with TRBD2. J was trimmed by 2 bases and V by 1 base; bases with no gene match: 8. CDR1 and CDR2 from the germline V gene are MGHRA and YSYEKL. The CDR3 consists of 16 residues. CDR3 residues: CASSQGGGSAAYEQYF. CDR3 coding DNA: TGCGCCAGCAGCCAAGGGGGCGGGAGTGCGGCCTACGAGCAGTACTTC.

The chain combines TRBV29-1 with TRBJ2-3; 7 bases are shared with TRBD2. CDR1 SQVTM and CDR2 ANQGSEA come from the germline V gene. CDR3 length equals 15 residues. The ends lost 4 bases at V and 8 bases at J; junction bases unmatched: 15. Written as DNA, the CDR3 is TGCAGCGTTGCCGCCCAGACGGGCGGGAGTGGTACGCAGTATTTT. Translation gives CSVAAQTGGSGTQYF.

CDR3 protein: CASSARGQGISYNSPLHF. The CDR3 region has the DNA TGTGCCAGCAGTGCCCGAGGGCAGGGGATCTCCTATAATTCACCCCTCCACTTT. The J gene is TRBJ1-6, the V gene TRBV2; the D gene is possibly TRBD1 (6 bases). Germline CDR1 is SNHLY and CDR2 is FYNNEI. The CDR3 consists of 18 residues. Trimming removed 4 bases at V and 0 bases at J, with 16 bases between. Looking up the rest from reference TRBV2 and TRBJ1-6 gives the full variable domain: EPEVTQTPSHQVTQMGQEVILRCVPISNHLYFYWYRQILGQKVEFLVSFYNNEISEKSEIFDDQFSVERPDGSNFTLKIRSTKLEDSAMYFCASSARGQGISYNSPLHFGNGTRLTVT.